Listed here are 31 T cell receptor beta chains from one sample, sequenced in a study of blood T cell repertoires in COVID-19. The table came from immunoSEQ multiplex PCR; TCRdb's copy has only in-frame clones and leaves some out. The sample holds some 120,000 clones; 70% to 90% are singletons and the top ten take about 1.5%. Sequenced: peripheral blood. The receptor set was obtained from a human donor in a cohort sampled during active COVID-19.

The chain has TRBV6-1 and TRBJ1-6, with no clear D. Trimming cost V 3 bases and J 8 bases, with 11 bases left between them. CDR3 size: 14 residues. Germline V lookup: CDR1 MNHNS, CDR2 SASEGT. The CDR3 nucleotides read TGTGCCAGCAGTGAGGGTTTTGGAGATTCACCCCTCCACTTT. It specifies CASSEGFGDSPLHF.

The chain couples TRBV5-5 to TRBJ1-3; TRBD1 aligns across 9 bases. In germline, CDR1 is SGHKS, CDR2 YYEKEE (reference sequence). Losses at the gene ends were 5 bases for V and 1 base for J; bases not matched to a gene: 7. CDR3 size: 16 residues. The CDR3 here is CASRPTGGASGNTIYF. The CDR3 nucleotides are TGTGCCAGCAGACCTACAGGGGGCGCTTCTGGAAACACCATATATTTT. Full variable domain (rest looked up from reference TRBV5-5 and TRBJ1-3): DAGVTQSPTHLIKTRGQQVTLRCSPISGHKSVSWYQQVLGQGPQFIFQYYEKEERGRGNFPDRFSARQFPNYSSELNVNALLLGDSALYLCASRPTGGASGNTIYFGEGSWLTVV.

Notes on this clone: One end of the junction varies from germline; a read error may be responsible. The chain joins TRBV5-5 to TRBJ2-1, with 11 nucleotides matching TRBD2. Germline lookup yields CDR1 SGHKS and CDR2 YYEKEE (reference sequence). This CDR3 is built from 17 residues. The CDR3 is CASSSIAGGRARGEQIF. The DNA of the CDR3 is TGTGCCAGCAGTTCCATAGCGGGAGGGCGGGCAAGGGGTGAGCAGATCTTC.

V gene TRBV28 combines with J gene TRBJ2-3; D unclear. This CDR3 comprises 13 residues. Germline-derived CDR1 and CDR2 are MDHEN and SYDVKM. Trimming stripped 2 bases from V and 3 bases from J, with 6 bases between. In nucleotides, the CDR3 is TGTGCCAGCAGTTTAACTGAGACAGATACGCAGTATTTT. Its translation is CASSLTETDTQYF.

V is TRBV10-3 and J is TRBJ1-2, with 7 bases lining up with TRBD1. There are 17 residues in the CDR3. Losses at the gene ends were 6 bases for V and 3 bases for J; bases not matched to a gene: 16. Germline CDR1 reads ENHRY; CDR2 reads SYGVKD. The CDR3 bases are TGTGCCATCAGGACTACCACCGGGACAGCATCTGACTATGGCTACACCTTC. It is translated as CAIRTTTGTASDYGYTF.

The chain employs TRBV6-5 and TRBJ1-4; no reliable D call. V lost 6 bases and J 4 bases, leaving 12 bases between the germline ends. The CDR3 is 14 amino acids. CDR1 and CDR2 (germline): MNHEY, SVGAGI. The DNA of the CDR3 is TGTGCCAGCAGGGGCATAGGAAATAATGAAAAACTGTTTTTT. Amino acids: CASRGIGNNEKLFF.

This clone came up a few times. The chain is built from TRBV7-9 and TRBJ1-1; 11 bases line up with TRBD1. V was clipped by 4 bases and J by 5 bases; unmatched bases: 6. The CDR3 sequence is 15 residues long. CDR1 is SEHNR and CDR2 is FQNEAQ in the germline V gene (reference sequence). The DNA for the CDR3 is TGTGCCAGCAGCTCGACCCGGGACAGGGGGACTGAAGCTTTCTTT. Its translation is CASSSTRDRGTEAFF.

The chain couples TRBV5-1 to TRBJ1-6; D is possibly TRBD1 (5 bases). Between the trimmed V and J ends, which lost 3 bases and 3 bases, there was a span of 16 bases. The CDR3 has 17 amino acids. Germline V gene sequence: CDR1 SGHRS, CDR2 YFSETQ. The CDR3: CASSSAGSSDYNSPLHF. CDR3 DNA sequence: TGCGCCAGCAGCTCAGCAGGGTCATCCGACTATAATTCACCCCTCCACTTT.

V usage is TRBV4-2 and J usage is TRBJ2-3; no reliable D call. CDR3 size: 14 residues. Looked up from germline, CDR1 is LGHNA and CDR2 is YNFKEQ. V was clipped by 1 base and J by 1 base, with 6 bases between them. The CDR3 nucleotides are TGTGCCAGCAGCCAAGCAACAGGCACAGATACGCAGTATTTT. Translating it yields CASSQATGTDTQYF.

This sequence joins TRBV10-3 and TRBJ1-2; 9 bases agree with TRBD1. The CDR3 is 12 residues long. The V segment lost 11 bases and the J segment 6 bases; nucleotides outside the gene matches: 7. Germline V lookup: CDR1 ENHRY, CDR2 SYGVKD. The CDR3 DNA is TGTGCCGCTCTCACAGGGGGCGATGGCTACACCTTC. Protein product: CAALTGGDGYTF.

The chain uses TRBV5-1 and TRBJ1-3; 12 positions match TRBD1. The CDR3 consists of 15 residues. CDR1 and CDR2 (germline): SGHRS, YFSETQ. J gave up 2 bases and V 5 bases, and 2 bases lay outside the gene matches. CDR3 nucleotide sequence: TGCGCCAGCAGGGGACAGGGGGCTGCTGGAAACACCATATATTTT. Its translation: CASRGQGAAGNTIYF.

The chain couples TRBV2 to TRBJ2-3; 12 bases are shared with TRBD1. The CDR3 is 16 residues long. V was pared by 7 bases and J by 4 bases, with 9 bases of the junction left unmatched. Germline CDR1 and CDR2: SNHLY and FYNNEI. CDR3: CASKHYGTGGADTQYF. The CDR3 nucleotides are TGTGCCAGCAAACATTATGGGACAGGGGGCGCAGATACGCAGTATTTT.

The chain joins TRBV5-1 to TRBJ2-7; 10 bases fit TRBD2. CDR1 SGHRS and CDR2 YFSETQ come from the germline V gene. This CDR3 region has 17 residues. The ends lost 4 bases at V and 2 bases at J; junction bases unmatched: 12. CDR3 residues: CASSPRLAGGNPYEQYF. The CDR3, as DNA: TGCGCCAGCAGCCCCCGCTTAGCGGGGGGTAACCCCTACGAGCAGTACTTC.

CDR3 in DNA: TGTGCCAGCAAGGGGGGGCATGAAGAGACCCAGTACTTC. Translation: CASKGGHEETQYF. This rearrangement joins TRBV7-2 to TRBJ2-5; the D gene is possibly TRBD2 (7 bases). The CDR3 spans 13 residues. CDR1 and CDR2 (germline): SGHTA, FQGNSA. Trimming cost V 7 bases and J 3 bases, with 12 bases left between them.

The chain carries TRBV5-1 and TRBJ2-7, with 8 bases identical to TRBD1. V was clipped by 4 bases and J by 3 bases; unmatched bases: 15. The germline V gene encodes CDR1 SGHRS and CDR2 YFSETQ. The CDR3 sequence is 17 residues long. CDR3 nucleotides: TGCGCCAGCAGCCTCGGACAGGGCGGCAATCCTTACTACGAGCAGTACTTC. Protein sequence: CASSLGQGGNPYYEQYF.

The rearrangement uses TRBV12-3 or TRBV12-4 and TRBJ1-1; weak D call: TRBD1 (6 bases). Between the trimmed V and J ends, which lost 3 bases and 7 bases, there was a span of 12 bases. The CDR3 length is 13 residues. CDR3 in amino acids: CASSFTGFGEAFF. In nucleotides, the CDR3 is TGTGCCAGCAGTTTCACAGGGTTTGGTGAAGCTTTCTTT.

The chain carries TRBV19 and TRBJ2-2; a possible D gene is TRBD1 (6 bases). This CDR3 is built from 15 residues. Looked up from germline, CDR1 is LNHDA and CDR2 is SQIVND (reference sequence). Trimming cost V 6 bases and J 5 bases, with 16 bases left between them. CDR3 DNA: TGTGCCAGTAGAGAACAGGGCATCAGGACCGGGGAGCTGTTTTTT. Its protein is CASREQGIRTGELFF. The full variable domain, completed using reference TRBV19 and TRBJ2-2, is DGGITQSPKYLFRKEGQNVTLSCEQNLNHDAMYWYRQDPGQGLRLIYYSQIVNDFQKGDIAEGYSVSREKKESFPLTVTSAQKNPTAFYLCASREQGIRTGELFFGEGSRLTVL.

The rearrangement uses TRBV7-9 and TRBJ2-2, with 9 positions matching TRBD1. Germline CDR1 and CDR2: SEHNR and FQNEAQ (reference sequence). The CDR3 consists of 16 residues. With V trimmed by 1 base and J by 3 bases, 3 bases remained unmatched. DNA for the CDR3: TGTGCCAGCAGCTTAGGGGACAGGGATCACACCGGGGAGCTGTTTTTT. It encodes CASSLGDRDHTGELFF.

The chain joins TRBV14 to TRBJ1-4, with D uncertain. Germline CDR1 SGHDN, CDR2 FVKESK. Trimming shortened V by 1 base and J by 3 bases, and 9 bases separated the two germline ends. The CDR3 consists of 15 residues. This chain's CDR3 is CASSQAFGANEKLFF. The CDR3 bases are TGTGCCAGCAGCCAAGCGTTCGGGGCTAATGAAAAACTGTTTTTT.

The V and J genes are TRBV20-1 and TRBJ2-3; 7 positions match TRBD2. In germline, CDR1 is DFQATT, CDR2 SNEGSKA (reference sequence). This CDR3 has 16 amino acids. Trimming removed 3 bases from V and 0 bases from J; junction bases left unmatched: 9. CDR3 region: CSASRSGDPSTDTQYF. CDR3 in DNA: TGCAGTGCTAGTAGAAGCGGGGACCCTAGCACAGATACGCAGTATTTT.

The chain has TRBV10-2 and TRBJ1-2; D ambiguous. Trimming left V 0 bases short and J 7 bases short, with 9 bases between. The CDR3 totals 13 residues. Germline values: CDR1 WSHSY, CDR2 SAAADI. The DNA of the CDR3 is TGCGCCAGCAGTGAGTCGTCGGGGTTTGGCTACACCTTC. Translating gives CASSESSGFGYTF.

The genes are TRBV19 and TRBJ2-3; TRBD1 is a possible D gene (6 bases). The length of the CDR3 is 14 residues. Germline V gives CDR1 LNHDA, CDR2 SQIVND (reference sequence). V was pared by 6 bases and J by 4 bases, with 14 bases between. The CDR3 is CASRRDILSDTQYF. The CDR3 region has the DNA TGTGCCAGTAGACGGGACATTCTTTCAGATACGCAGTATTTT.

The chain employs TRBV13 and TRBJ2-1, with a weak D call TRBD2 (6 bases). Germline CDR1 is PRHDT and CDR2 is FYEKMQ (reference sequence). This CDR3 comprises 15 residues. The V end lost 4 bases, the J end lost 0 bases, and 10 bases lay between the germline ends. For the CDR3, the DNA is TGTGCCAGCAGCTCCATCGGGAGCTCCTACAATGAGCAGTTCTTC. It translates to CASSSIGSSYNEQFF.

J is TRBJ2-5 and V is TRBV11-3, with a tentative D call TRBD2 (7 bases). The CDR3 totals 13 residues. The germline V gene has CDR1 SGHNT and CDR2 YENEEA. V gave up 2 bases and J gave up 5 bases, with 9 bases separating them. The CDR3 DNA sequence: TGTGCCAGCAGCTTAAGGGGGGGGGAGACCCAGTACTTC. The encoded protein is CASSLRGGETQYF.

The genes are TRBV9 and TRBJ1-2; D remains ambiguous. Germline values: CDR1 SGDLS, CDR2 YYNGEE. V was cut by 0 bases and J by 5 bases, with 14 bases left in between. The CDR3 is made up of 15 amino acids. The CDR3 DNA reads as TGTGCCAGCAGCGTAGAGGCCGCAGGCCATTATGGCTACACCTTC. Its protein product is CASSVEAAGHYGYTF.

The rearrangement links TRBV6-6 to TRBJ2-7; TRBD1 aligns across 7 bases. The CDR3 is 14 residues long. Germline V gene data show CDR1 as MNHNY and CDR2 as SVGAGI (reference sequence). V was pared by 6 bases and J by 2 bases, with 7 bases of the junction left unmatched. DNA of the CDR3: TGTGCCAGCAGGGCCGGGACAGACCCCTACGAGCAGTACTTC. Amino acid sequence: CASRAGTDPYEQYF.

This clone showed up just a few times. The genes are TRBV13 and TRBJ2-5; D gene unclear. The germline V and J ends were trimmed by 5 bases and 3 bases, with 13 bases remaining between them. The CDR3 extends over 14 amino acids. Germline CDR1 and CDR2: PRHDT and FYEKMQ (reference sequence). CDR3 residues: CASSLFEREETQYF. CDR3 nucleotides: TGTGCCAGCAGCCTCTTCGAACGGGAAGAGACCCAGTACTTC.

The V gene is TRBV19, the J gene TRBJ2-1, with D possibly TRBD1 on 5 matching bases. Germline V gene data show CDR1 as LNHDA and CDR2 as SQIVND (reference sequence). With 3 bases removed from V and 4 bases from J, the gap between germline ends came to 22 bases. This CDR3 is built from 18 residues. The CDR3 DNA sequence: TGTGCCAGTAGTATGGGTACAGGCCGCTCACCCCAATACAATGAGCAGTTCTTC. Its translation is CASSMGTGRSPQYNEQFF.

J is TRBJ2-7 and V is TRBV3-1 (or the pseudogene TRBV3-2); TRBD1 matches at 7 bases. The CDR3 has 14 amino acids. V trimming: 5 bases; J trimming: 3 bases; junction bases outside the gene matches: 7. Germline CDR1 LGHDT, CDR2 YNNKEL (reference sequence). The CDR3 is CASSSGTDRYEQYF. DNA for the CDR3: TGTGCCAGCAGCTCCGGGACAGACCGCTACGAGCAGTACTTC.

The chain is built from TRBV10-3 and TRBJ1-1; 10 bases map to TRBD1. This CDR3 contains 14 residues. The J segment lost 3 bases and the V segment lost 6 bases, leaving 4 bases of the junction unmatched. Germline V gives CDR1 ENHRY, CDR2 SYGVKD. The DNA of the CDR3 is TGTGCCATCAGCGACAGGGGGCGCGACACTGAAGCTTTCTTT. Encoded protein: CAISDRGRDTEAFF.

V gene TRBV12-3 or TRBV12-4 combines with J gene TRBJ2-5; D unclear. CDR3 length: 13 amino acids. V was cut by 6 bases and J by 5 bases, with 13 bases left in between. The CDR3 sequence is CASSAAARETQYF. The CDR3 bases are TGTGCCAGCAGCGCGGCGGCCCGGGAGACCCAGTACTTC.